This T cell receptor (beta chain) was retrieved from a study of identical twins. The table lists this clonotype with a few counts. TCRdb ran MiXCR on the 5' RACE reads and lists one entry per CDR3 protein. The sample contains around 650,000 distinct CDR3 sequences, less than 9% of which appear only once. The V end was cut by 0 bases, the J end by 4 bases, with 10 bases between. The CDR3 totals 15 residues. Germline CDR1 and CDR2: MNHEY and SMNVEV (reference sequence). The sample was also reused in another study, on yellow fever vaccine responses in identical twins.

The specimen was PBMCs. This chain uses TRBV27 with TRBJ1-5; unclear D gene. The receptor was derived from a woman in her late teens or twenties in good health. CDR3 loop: CASSLSWGRNQPQHF. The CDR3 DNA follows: TGTGCCAGCAGTTTATCGTGGGGTCGGAATCAGCCCCAGCATTTT.